This T cell receptor (beta chain) was recorded in a study of technical replicates of blood from several donors. CDR3 length: 12 residues. Trimming took 5 bases from V and 7 from J, leaving 6 bases between them. CDR1 PRHDT and CDR2 FYEKMQ come from the germline V gene (reference sequence). Sequencing was performed with immunoSEQ multiplex PCR; in TCRdb, only in-frame clones are kept and a portion is missing. The sample has over 70,000 clones; over 85% are singletons. Sequenced input: T cells isolated from PBMCs. The chain joins TRBV13 to TRBJ1-6; D is ambiguous. The sequence was collected from a human donor in good health. CDR3 bases: TGTGCCAGCAGCCGAGAGAATTCACCCCTCCACTTT. Translated, it gives CASSRENSPLHF.